Below are 13 T cell receptor beta chains sequenced from a single sample in a study of blood T cells in healthy people across ages. The use of a sample-barcoded 5' primer and a J-beta primer mix characterized a second PCR of roughly 6 to 12 cycles. TCRdb itself ran the 5' RACE reads through MiXCR, one entry per CDR3 protein. The table includes about 1.5 million distinct CDR3 sequences, roughly two fifths detected once. Input material: blood. The source is a woman aged 18-30 years in good health.

The chain employs TRBV9 and TRBJ2-7; D remains ambiguous. Trimming shortened V by 0 bases and J by 2 bases, and 9 bases separated the two germline ends. Germline V CDR1 and CDR2: SGDLS, YYNGEE. The CDR3 has 14 amino acids. CDR3 loop: CASSVGIGTYEQYF. The CDR3 DNA sequence: TGTGCCAGCAGCGTAGGAATCGGAACCTACGAGCAGTACTTC.

This chain connects TRBV10-3 to TRBJ2-1; the match to TRBD1 covers 7 bases. In germline, CDR1 is ENHRY, CDR2 SYGVKD. The CDR3 runs 15 residues. With 4 bases clipped from V and 7 bases from J, the junction kept 10 bases outside the gene matches. CDR3 protein: CAISGGTDAGNEQFF. The CDR3 DNA reads as TGTGCCATCAGTGGAGGGACAGACGCAGGGAATGAGCAGTTCTTC.

This clonotype showed up just once. The CDR3 bases are TGTGCCAGCAGCCAGGCCGGGGTCTGGGGTGAAAAACTGTTTTTT. Amino acids: CASSQAGVWGEKLFF. This chain connects TRBV7-2 to TRBJ1-4; no reliable D call. The CDR3 sequence is 15 residues long. Germline V lookup: CDR1 SGHTA, CDR2 FQGNSA. V shed 5 bases and J shed 7 bases, with 17 bases lying between them.

This clonotype was seen more than once but under ten times. V is TRBV20-1 and J is TRBJ2-1; D uncertain. Germline V gene data show CDR1 as DFQATT and CDR2 as SNEGSKA (reference sequence). The CDR3 loop spans 15 amino acids. V lost 3 bases and J lost 4, with 16 bases in between. CDR3 region: CSARVLGSKYNEQFF. DNA of the CDR3: TGCAGTGCTAGGGTTTTGGGAAGTAAATACAATGAGCAGTTCTTC.

The rearrangement joins TRBV24-1 to TRBJ2-5; 8 nucleotides line up with TRBD1. The CDR3 sequence is 15 residues long. The germline CDR1 and CDR2 sequences are KGHDR and SFDVKD. V trimming: 8 bases; J trimming: 5 bases; junction bases outside the gene matches: 12. Here the CDR3 DNA reads TGTGCCACCATACCCAGGGACAGGAGGGCGGAGACCCAGTACTTC. It encodes CATIPRDRRAETQYF.

There are a few counts of this clonotype. The genes are TRBV30 and TRBJ2-7, with D possibly being TRBD1 (6 bases). Germline assignment: CDR1 GTSNPN and CDR2 SVGIG (reference sequence). The V end was cut by 0 bases, the J end by 6 bases, with 9 bases between. The CDR3 runs 12 residues. The CDR3: CAWSVGGTEQYF. The CDR3 nucleotides are TGTGCCTGGAGTGTAGGGGGTACCGAGCAGTACTTC.

This clonotype showed up just a few times. The V call is TRBV3-1, the J call TRBJ2-1; D perhaps matches TRBD1 (6 bases). V gave up 6 bases and J gave up 0 bases, with 27 bases separating them. This CDR3 has 20 residues. CDR1 LGHDT and CDR2 YNNKEL come from the germline V gene (reference sequence). CDR3 region: CASRHDRPPIGGTSYNEQFF. The CDR3 nucleotides read TGTGCCAGCAGACACGACAGGCCTCCGATTGGCGGTACCTCCTACAATGAGCAGTTCTTC.

The chain carries TRBV5-1 and TRBJ2-2, with TRBD1 matching over 7 bases. J lost 5 bases, V lost 3 bases, and 10 bases had no gene match. CDR1 SGHRS and CDR2 YFSETQ come from the germline V gene. The CDR3 loop spans 16 amino acids. The CDR3 protein is CASSSLGLGQTGELFF. CDR3 bases: TGCGCCAGCAGCTCTCTGGGGCTGGGACAGACCGGGGAGCTGTTTTTT.

This clonotype was seen a few times. The V gene is TRBV12-3 or TRBV12-4, the J gene TRBJ1-5; D may be TRBD1 (6 bases). This CDR3 is 16 amino acids long. V lost 8 bases and J 1 base, leaving 18 bases between the germline ends. The CDR3 region is CASRSSGERSNQPQHF. CDR3 nucleotides: TGTGCCAGCCGAAGCTCAGGGGAGAGGAGCAATCAGCCCCAGCATTTT.

The genes are TRBV2 and TRBJ2-3; 8 positions agree with TRBD1. Losses at the gene ends were 2 bases for V and 5 bases for J; bases not matched to a gene: 15. Germline-derived CDR1 and CDR2 are SNHLY and FYNNEI. The CDR3 has 18 amino acids. The CDR3 here is CASSERRRGQALGDTQYF. The CDR3 DNA reads TGTGCCAGCAGTGAAAGGAGGAGGGGACAGGCGCTAGGAGATACGCAGTATTTT.

The V and J genes are TRBV12-3 or TRBV12-4 and TRBJ2-5; 7 nucleotides agree with TRBD2. The better agreement between TRBJ2-4 and the DNA end casts doubt on the J call. This CDR3 is built from 14 residues. The CDR3 region is CASSLALGGDIQYF. In nucleotides, the CDR3 is TGTGCCAGCAGTTTAGCGCTTGGGGGGGACATTCAGTACTTC.

The chain joins TRBV7-3 to TRBJ2-7, with a weak D call TRBD2 (7 bases). The germline V gene has CDR1 SGHTA and CDR2 FQGTGA. V shed 5 bases and J shed 0 bases, with 14 bases lying between them. The length of the CDR3 is 15 residues. CDR3 sequence: CASSPEGGSSYEQYF. CDR3 DNA: TGTGCCAGCAGCCCAGAGGGGGGGAGCTCCTACGAGCAGTACTTC.

The rearrangement joins TRBV11-2 to TRBJ2-7, with 9 nucleotides matching TRBD2. J was trimmed by 3 bases and V by 4 bases; bases with no gene match: 13. The CDR3 runs 17 residues. Germline assignment: CDR1 SGHAT and CDR2 FQNNGV. This CDR3 is CASSSPLERGAFYEQYF. CDR3 in DNA: TGTGCCAGCAGCTCCCCACTAGAGCGGGGGGCATTCTACGAGCAGTACTTC.